This T cell receptor (beta chain) derives from a study of blood T cell repertoires in COVID-19. Study at large: Both acute and convalescent COVID-19 samples were obtained from the United States, Italy and Spain.

Sequenced by immunoSEQ multiplex PCR; TCRdb stores in-frame clones only, minus some. The sample records approximately 500,000 clones, roughly 90% being singletons. Study members were between about 18 and 95 years old and lived in about two dozen US regions. Recovered Cohort 3 donors showed two negative PCRs, clearance, or symptom resolution. Source material: PBMCs or T cells enriched from blood (not recorded which). This clonotype was obtained from a woman aged 40 to 49 who had recovered from COVID-19.

CDR3 region: CSLPGGPSEQFF. Here the CDR3 DNA reads TGCAGCTTGCCCGGAGGCCCCAGCGAGCAGTTCTTC. The chain employs TRBV29-1 and TRBJ2-1; maybe TRBD2 (5 bases). This CDR3 has 12 residues. Per germline, CDR1 SQVTM and CDR2 ANQGSEA. The germline V and J ends were trimmed by 8 bases and 10 bases, with 18 bases remaining between them.